This T cell receptor (beta chain) was captured in a study of T cell clusters in autoimmune cytopenias. Study results and caveats: Physiological T cell clusters of healthy donors were apparently absent in primary autoimmune cytopenia patients. TRB repertoire shifts in secondary cytopenia and chronic lymphocytic leukemia mostly reflected lymphoma, not autoimmunity.

There are 14 residues in the CDR3. Each sample's input was roughly 250 ng genomic DNA, about 38,000 genome equivalents. TRB was amplified by touch-down multiplex PCR, primer pools A and B combined. With the multiplex PCR reads reprocessed, TCRdb shows one record per CDR3 protein and no DNA. The ten most abundant clones cover about 33% of a sample with roughly 10,000 distinct CDR3 sequences. Note on this clonotype: Its antigen is unidentified.

These data were also filed under a second study, of T cell repertoires in aging, cancer and after chemotherapy.

The clonotype was recovered from a human donor in good health. The chain uses TRBV12-3 or TRBV12-4 and TRBJ1-5; TCRdb designates TRBD1, a call that cannot be tested without DNA. The sample comprised peripheral blood. The CDR3: CASRGAGDGQPQHF.